The rows below give T cell receptor beta chains drawn from one sample of a study of cytomegalovirus exposure and HLA in healthy donors. Only in-frame clones appear in the TCRdb table, and some are missing; sequencing was by immunoSEQ multiplex PCR. The sample carries under 75,000 clones, around 70% recorded once. Sequencing was carried out using PBMCs. The receptor set was obtained from a human donor in good health. Each CDR3 is given with its conserved first and last residue. The D gene is left open where the match is weak. Clone size, where shown, is once, few, many, or a class for clones that have expanded.

j_gene | abundance | v_gene | d_gene | CDR3nt | CDR3aa
TRBJ1-1 | . | TRBV7-9 | TRBD1 | TGTGCCAGCAGCCCCCAGGGGGACACTGAAGCTTTCTTT | CASSPQGDTEAFF
TRBJ2-7 | . | TRBV4-1 | . | TGCGCCAGCAGCCAAGTAATCCAGTCTTACGAGCAGTACTTC | CASSQVIQSYEQYF
TRBJ1-1 | . | TRBV5-6 | . | TGTGCCAGCAGCTTGGGGACACTTGAAGCTTTCTTT | CASSLGTLEAFF
TRBJ2-3 | . | TRBV7-9 | . | TGTGCCAGCAGCTTAATGAGTACCGATACGCAGTATTTT | CASSLMSTDTQYF
TRBJ1-5 | . | TRBV28 | TRBD1 | TGTGCCAGCAGTTGGGGAGACAGGGGCCGAAATCAGCCCCAGCATTTT | CASSWGDRGRNQPQHF
TRBJ1-1 | few | TRBV28 | TRBD1 | TGTGCCAGCAGTTTAGGAGTATACGGGACAGGGTCTGAAGCTTTCTTT | CASSLGVYGTGSEAFF
TRBJ2-3 | . | TRBV28 | . | TGTGCCAGCAGGCGGGCCCTAGCACAGACAGATACGCAGTATTTT | CASRRALAQTDTQYF
TRBJ2-7 | . | TRBV5-1 | . | TGCGCCAGCAGCTTGGGCAGGGCAAGCTCCTACGAGCAGTACTTC | CASSLGRASSYEQYF
TRBJ1-2 | . | TRBV14 | TRBD1 | TGTGCCAGCAGCCCACAACAGGGGGGACTCGGTGGCTACACCTTC | CASSPQQGGLGGYTF
TRBJ2-7 | . | TRBV29-1 | TRBD1 | TGCAGCGTTGAAACAGGGGTCGAGCAGTACTTC | CSVETGVEQYF
TRBJ2-7 | once | TRBV7-8 | . | TGTGCCAGCAGCCTAAAAAAGAAAGGGGCCTACGAGCAGTACTTC | CASSLKKKGAYEQYF
TRBJ1-3 | . | TRBV5-4 | TRBD1 | TGTGCCAGCAGCCGGGACAGGGAAAACACCATATATTTT | CASSRDRENTIYF
TRBJ2-7 | . | TRBV6-5 | TRBD1 | TGTGCCAGCACGGACAGGGGCGAGCAGTACTTC | CASTDRGEQYF
TRBJ2-1 | few | TRBV5-1 | TRBD2 | TGCGCCAGCAGCCGGACTAGCGGGAGTCATTACAATGAGCAGTTCTTC | CASSRTSGSHYNEQFF
TRBJ1-1 | . | TRBV19 | TRBD1 | TGTGCCAGTAGTATAATCCAGGGGGCGCAAACTGAAGCTTTCTTT | CASSIIQGAQTEAFF
TRBJ1-1 | few | TRBV7-9 | TRBD1 | TGTGCCAGCAGCTTGGGACAGATGAACACTGAAGCTTTCTTT | CASSLGQMNTEAFF
TRBJ1-2 | . | TRBV5-1 | . | TGCGCCAGCAGCCTTAAGGGGACGGGGGACGGCTACACCTTC | CASSLKGTGDGYTF
TRBJ2-7 | . | TRBV7-9 | . | TGTTCCAGCAGCTTAGCGAGGGATTGGTACGAGCAGTACTTC | CSSSLARDWYEQYF
TRBJ1-4 | . | TRBV6-1 | . | TGTGCCAGCAGTGAATATTGGGGGCGGGCTAATGAAAAACTGTTTTTT | CASSEYWGRANEKLFF
TRBJ1-5 | . | TRBV7-8 | . | TGTGCCAGCAGGCAGGGGAGCAATCAGCCCCAGCATTTT | CASRQGSNQPQHF
TRBJ2-7 | . | TRBV27 | TRBD2 | TGTGCCAGCAGTTTGGGGGACTATCCTAACGAGCAGTACTTC | CASSLGDYPNEQYF
TRBJ2-7 | once | TRBV5-1 | TRBD1 | TGCGCCAGCAGCTTGGGACAGGGAAAGTACGAGCAGTACTTC | CASSLGQGKYEQYF
TRBJ1-1 | . | TRBV28 | . | TGTGCCAGCACCACCCCAAGGGGTGTGAACACTGAAGCTTTCTTT | CASTTPRGVNTEAFF
TRBJ1-1 | . | TRBV6-5 | TRBD1 | TGTGCCAGCAGTTCCTCGACAGGGGAAGGAACTGAAGCTTTCTTT | CASSSSTGEGTEAFF
TRBJ1-4 | . | TRBV5-1 | TRBD1 | TGCGCCAGCAGCGTTCTTGTCTCCGGGACAGGGTCCACTAATGAAAAACTGTTTTTT | CASSVLVSGTGSTNEKLFF
TRBJ1-1 | few | TRBV13 | . | TGTGCCAGCAGCGCTTGGGAGGCTTTCTTT | CASSAWEAFF
TRBJ2-6 | . | TRBV4-1 | TRBD2 | TGCGCCAGCAGCCCAACTAGCGGCCCACCTTCTGGGGCCAACGTCCTGACTTTC | CASSPTSGPPSGANVLTF
TRBJ2-1 | . | TRBV29-1 | TRBD2 | TGCAGCGTTGCATTAGCGGGAGTGGACTACAATGAGCAGTTCTTC | CSVALAGVDYNEQFF
TRBJ2-7 | . | TRBV4-1 | TRBD2 | TGCGCCAGCAGCCAAGACAGCGGGAGGACCTCCTACGAGCAGTACTTC | CASSQDSGRTSYEQYF
TRBJ1-1 | . | TRBV7-3 | TRBD1 | TGTGCCAGCAGCTCGCCAAGTGGGACAGTCATGAACACTGAAGCTTTCTTT | CASSSPSGTVMNTEAFF
TRBJ1-5 | . | TRBV30 | TRBD1 | TGTGCCTGGAGCCCAGGACAGGGCCTATCCTTGGAACAGCCCCAGCATTTT | CAWSPGQGLSLEQPQHF
TRBJ2-3 | . | TRBV19 | TRBD1 | TGTGCCAGTAACAGGGGCCTCTCTAGCACAGATACGCAGTATTTT | CASNRGLSSTDTQYF
TRBJ2-7 | . | TRBV27 | TRBD1 | TGTGCCAGCAGTTTAGGGACAGCGAAATACGAGCAGTACTTC | CASSLGTAKYEQYF
TRBJ2-4 | few | TRBV4-1 | TRBD2 | TGCGCCAGCAGCCAAGAAGGAGCGGGAGGGGCGGACATTCAGTACTTC | CASSQEGAGGADIQYF
TRBJ2-7 | few | TRBV29-1 | . | TGCAGCGTTGCCGACAGATGGAACTACGAGCAGTACTTC | CSVADRWNYEQYF
TRBJ2-2 | . | TRBV9 | TRBD2 | TGTGCCAGCAGCGGGACTAGCGAGCCCGGGGAGCTGTTTTTT | CASSGTSEPGELFF
TRBJ2-3 | . | TRBV11-3 | TRBD1 | TGTGCCAGCAGCTCCTGGACAGGAATCACAGATACGCAGTATTTT | CASSSWTGITDTQYF
TRBJ1-2 | few | TRBV27 | . | TGTGCCAGCAGTTTATCCGGTGGGGGGGGCGCCGGCTATGGCTACACCTTC | CASSLSGGGGAGYGYTF
TRBJ2-5 | . | TRBV12-5 | . | TGTGCTAGTGGTTTTCCGTCTACCTTACAAGAGACCCAGTACTTC | CASGFPSTLQETQYF
TRBJ2-1 | . | TRBV19 | . | TGTGCCAGCGGGACTGAGGTCTACAATGAGCAGTTCTTC | CASGTEVYNEQFF
TRBJ1-1 | . | TRBV5-6 | TRBD1 | TGTGCCAGCAGCTTGTATGGGACAGGAAACACTGAAGCTTTCTTT | CASSLYGTGNTEAFF
TRBJ1-1 | . | TRBV7-9 | . | TGTGCCAGCAGCTTAGGAGCTGGCGGTGAAGCTTTCTTT | CASSLGAGGEAFF
TRBJ2-7 | . | TRBV28 | . | TGTGCCAGCACCACGGGGGGCGTCTACGAGCAGTACTTC | CASTTGGVYEQYF
TRBJ1-2 | . | TRBV5-1 | . | TGCGCCAGCAGCTTGATGGGAGGCGACGGCTACACCTTC | CASSLMGGDGYTF
TRBJ2-1 | few | TRBV5-1 | . | TGCGCCAGCAGCTTGGTTTCTAGGATCAGCAATGAGCAGTTCTTC | CASSLVSRISNEQFF
TRBJ1-2 | once | TRBV27 | TRBD1 | TGTGCCAGCAGTCCCCACCCGGACAGGGGCTATGGCTACACCTTC | CASSPHPDRGYGYTF
TRBJ1-4 | . | TRBV28 | . | TGTGCCAGCAGTTTCGGGGGTTTCCCCGAAAAACTGTTTTTT | CASSFGGFPEKLFF
TRBJ2-5 | once | TRBV19 | TRBD2 | TGTGCCAGTAGTATGTCAGGGACTAGCGGGCTCCGGGGGGAGACCCAGTACTTC | CASSMSGTSGLRGETQYF
TRBJ1-5 | . | TRBV2 | . | TGTGCCAGCAGTGGGAGGGAATTTCAGCCCCAGCATTTT | CASSGREFQPQHF
TRBJ2-7 | . | TRBV7-8 | TRBD2 | TGTGCCAGCAGCCGACTTAGCGGGAGAGGAGACGAGCAGTACTTC | CASSRLSGRGDEQYF
TRBJ2-5 | . | TRBV29-1 | TRBD2 | TGCAGCGTTGACCAGCGGGGGACAGAGACCCAGTACTTC | CSVDQRGTETQYF
TRBJ2-3 | . | TRBV27 | . | TGTGCCCGTCCCCGGGGGACAGATACGCAGTATTTT | CARPRGTDTQYF
TRBJ2-5 | . | TRBV10-3 | TRBD2 | TGTGCCGTAGGGACTAGCGGGATAGGAGAGACCCAGTACTTC | CAVGTSGIGETQYF
TRBJ2-5 | . | TRBV7-2 | TRBD2 | TGTGCCAGCAGCCCCCGTAGTAGCGGGCTTCGGGAGACCCAGTACTTC | CASSPRSSGLRETQYF
TRBJ2-6 | . | TRBV5-1 | . | TGCGCCAGCAGCTTTAGGGGCATTATCCTCTCTGGGGCCAACGTCCTGACTTTC | CASSFRGIILSGANVLTF
TRBJ1-1 | few | TRBV6-5 | . | TGTGCCAGCAGTTACGTCTCTTCGGGGACTGAAGCTTTCTTT | CASSYVSSGTEAFF
TRBJ1-5 | . | TRBV7-9 | TRBD1 | TGTGCCAGCAGCTTAGGGACAGGTGCCCTCAATCAGCCCCAGCATTTT | CASSLGTGALNQPQHF
TRBJ2-7 | . | TRBV5-4 | . | TGTGCCAGCAGCTTGCCCCAGTCCGAGCAGTACTTC | CASSLPQSEQYF
TRBJ2-2 | . | TRBV30 | TRBD1 | TGTGCCTGGAGGCACGGACGACAGGGGGTCGGGGAGCTGTTTTTT | CAWRHGRQGVGELFF